The 11 T cell receptor beta chains below were found in one sample sequenced in a study of blood T cell repertoires in COVID-19. TCRdb's table, derived via immunoSEQ multiplex PCR, lists solely in-frame clones and lacks some. Here the sample spans about 42,000 clones, 65% to 85% being singletons. Source material: peripheral blood. The receptors derive from a woman at least 80 years old with acute or convalescent COVID-19.

Comments on this clone: A read error may produce the germline difference seen at one junction end. The chain couples TRBV19 to TRBJ2-1; D is undetermined. The CDR3 length is 12 residues. In germline, CDR1 is LNHDA, CDR2 SQIVND (reference sequence). The CDR3 loop is CASSTYYDEQFF. Here the CDR3 DNA reads TGTGCCAGTAGTACCTACTACGATGAGCAGTTCTTC.

The chain combines TRBV5-6 with TRBJ1-1; D perhaps matches TRBD1 (5 bases). The V gene's germline CDR1 is SGHDT and CDR2 YYEEEE. The CDR3 length is 14 residues. V was trimmed by 3 bases and J by 7 bases, leaving 16 bases between them. The CDR3 DNA follows: TGTGCCAGCAGCTACCGCCCAGGGTACGGTGAAGCTTTCTTT. Amino acids: CASSYRPGYGEAFF.

The sample holds one count of this clone. The chain has TRBV6-5 and TRBJ2-5; D unclear. Between the trimmed V and J ends, which lost 6 bases and 0 bases, there was a span of 8 bases. Per germline, CDR1 MNHEY and CDR2 SVGAGI. The CDR3 loop spans 13 amino acids. Written as DNA, the CDR3 is TGTGCCAGCAGCCAAGCGTACCAAGAGACCCAGTACTTC. Protein: CASSQAYQETQYF.

This chain links TRBV3-1 (or the pseudogene TRBV3-2) with TRBJ1-1; 7 positions agree with TRBD1. Germline assignment: CDR1 LGHDT and CDR2 YNNKEL (reference sequence). This CDR3 has 13 residues. V trimming: 5 bases; J trimming: 5 bases; junction bases outside the gene matches: 5. CDR3 in amino acids: CASSLRQGTEAFF. DNA for the CDR3: TGTGCCAGCAGCTTAAGACAGGGAACTGAAGCTTTCTTT.

On this clone itself: This may arise from a read error, as a much more abundant clone is one base away. The DNA for the CDR3 is TGTGCCAACAGCCAAGATAGGTCTGGGCGACAGTACTTC. This translates into CANSQDRSGRQYF. V usage is TRBV14 and J usage is TRBJ2-7; D is ambiguous. The CDR3 spans 13 residues. The germline gives CDR1 SGHDN, CDR2 FVKESK. The variable domain in full, completed from reference TRBV14 and TRBJ2-7, reads EAGVTQFPSHSVIEKGQTVTLRCDPISGHDNLYWYRRVMGKEIKFLLHFVKESKQDESGMPNNRFLAERTGGTYSTLKVQPAELEDSGVYFCANSQDRSGRQYFGPGTRLTVT.

The rearrangement links TRBV5-8 to TRBJ1-6; D perhaps matches TRBD1 (6 bases). The CDR3 has 15 residues. Germline V CDR1 and CDR2: SGHTS, YDEGEE. V lost 4 bases, J lost 6 bases, and 14 bases lay in between. CDR3 nucleotides: TGTGCCAGCAGCACGAGGACAGCTGTTAATTCACCCCTCCACTTT. This codes for CASSTRTAVNSPLHF.

The gene calls are TRBV18 and TRBJ2-3, with 7 bases matching TRBD2. CDR1 and CDR2 from the germline V gene are KGHSH and LQKENI. The ends lost 4 bases at V and 1 base at J; junction bases unmatched: 8. CDR3 length equals 16 residues. CDR3 nucleotides: TGTGCCAGCTCACGAGATTCGGCGGGAGGCACAGATACGCAGTATTTT. This encodes CASSRDSAGGTDTQYF.

The genes are TRBV15 and TRBJ1-1; the match to TRBD1 covers 10 bases. The CDR3 contains 15 residues. From germline, CDR1 is LNHNV and CDR2 YYDKDF (reference sequence). The ends lost 7 bases at V and 3 bases at J; junction bases unmatched: 8. CDR3 nucleotides: TGTGCCACCACTGATCGACAGGGGGCGGACACTGAAGCTTTCTTT. This encodes CATTDRQGADTEAFF.

This CDR3 is CASSPGLLLYEQYF. The CDR3 DNA follows: TGTGCCAGCAGCCCGGGACTCCTCCTATACGAGCAGTACTTC. This sequence joins TRBV11-2 and TRBJ2-7, with D possibly TRBD2 on 6 matching bases. The CDR3 consists of 14 residues. The V and J ends lost 5 bases and 4 bases respectively, with 15 bases between them. Germline V gives CDR1 SGHAT, CDR2 FQNNGV.

V gene TRBV27 combines with J gene TRBJ1-4; 8 nucleotides align to TRBD1. Losses at the gene ends were 4 bases for V and 6 bases for J; bases not matched to a gene: 4. CDR1 is MNHEY, CDR2 SMNVEV, per germline (reference sequence). The CDR3 covers 14 residues. CDR3: CASSSGTGYEKLFF. Written as DNA, the CDR3 is TGTGCCAGCAGTTCCGGGACAGGTTATGAAAAACTGTTTTTT.

This chain uses TRBV29-1 with TRBJ2-7; D might be TRBD1 (6 bases). This CDR3 spans 13 amino acids. V lost 7 bases and J lost 5, with 18 bases in between. CDR1 and CDR2 from the germline V gene are SQVTM and ANQGSEA. CDR3 loop: CSAARGLGDEQYF. The CDR3 DNA follows: TGCAGCGCTGCCAGGGGATTAGGAGACGAGCAGTACTTC.